Following are 10 T cell receptor beta chains from one sample sequenced in a study of CD8 T cells in Susac syndrome. It was with random hexamers that roughly 0.45 to 1 ug RNA was reverse transcribed. Using its own MiXCR run on the immunoSEQ multiplex PCR reads, TCRdb lists one record per CDR3 protein. The sample lists hundreds of thousands of distinct CDR3 sequences, roughly 96% occurring once. Sequencing was carried out using CD4+ T cells from PBMCs. These receptor sequences come from a human donor with multiple sclerosis.

The rearrangement joins TRBV3-1 to TRBJ2-2, with 8 bases matching TRBD2. The length of the CDR3 is 14 residues. The V gene end was trimmed by 1 base and the J gene end by 8 bases; junction bases not matched to a gene: 3. In germline, CDR1 is LGHDT, CDR2 YNNKEL (reference sequence). The CDR3 DNA sequence: TGTGCCAGCAGCCAAGCGGGAGGGCCGGGGGAGCTGTTTTTT. Protein: CASSQAGGPGELFF. The whole variable domain, remainder taken from reference TRBV3-1 and TRBJ2-2, is DTAVSQTPKYLVTQMGNDKSIKCEQNLGHDTMYWYKQDSKKFLKIMFSYNNKELIINETVPNRFSPKSPDKAHLNLHINSLELGDSAVYFCASSQAGGPGELFFGEGSRLTVL.

The V call is TRBV6-5, the J call TRBJ2-1, with TRBD1 matching 7 bases. The V and J ends lost 0 bases and 3 bases, in that order; junction bases with no gene match: 2. Per germline, CDR1 MNHEY and CDR2 SVGAGI. The CDR3 is made up of 15 amino acids. The CDR3 DNA reads as TGTGCCAGCAGTTACTCGAGGGACAGCTACAATGAGCAGTTCTTC. It is translated as CASSYSRDSYNEQFF.

This rearrangement joins TRBV29-1 to TRBJ2-3, with 10 bases identical to TRBD2. The trim removed 8 bases at V and 3 bases at J, leaving 14 bases unmatched. The CDR3 sequence is 16 residues long. Germline V gene lookup returns CDR1 SQVTM and CDR2 ANQGSEA. The chain's CDR3 is CSTLPAVGLATDTQYF. The CDR3 region has the DNA TGCAGCACCTTACCGGCCGTGGGACTAGCGACAGATACGCAGTATTTT.

The chain couples TRBV27 to TRBJ2-7; a possible D gene is TRBD2 (6 bases). Germline V gene data show CDR1 as MNHEY and CDR2 as SMNVEV (reference sequence). The ends were cut back, 10 bases at V and 2 bases at J, with 18 bases in the middle. The CDR3 is 14 amino acids. CDR3 amino acids: CAIRAGSLPYEQYF. The DNA of the CDR3 is TGTGCCATCCGAGCGGGCTCCCTTCCCTACGAGCAGTACTTC.

This chain connects TRBV2 to TRBJ2-2, with 9 bases aligning to TRBD1. Per germline, CDR1 SNHLY and CDR2 FYNNEI. This CDR3 has 14 amino acids. J was trimmed by 2 bases and V by 9 bases; bases with no gene match: 4. The CDR3 DNA follows: TGTGCCAGAGGGACAGGGACTAACACCGGGGAGCTGTTTTTT. Its protein product is CARGTGTNTGELFF.

The chain carries TRBV5-1 and TRBJ2-5; 8 bases align to TRBD2. CDR1 and CDR2 from the germline V gene are SGHRS and YFSETQ. The CDR3 covers 14 residues. The ends lost 3 bases at V and 5 bases at J; junction bases unmatched: 6. The CDR3 DNA is TGCGCCAGCAGCTACCGACTAGCGTGGGAGACCCAGTACTTC. It yields the protein CASSYRLAWETQYF.

This clonotype was seen only a few times. The CDR3 coding sequence is TGTGCCAGCAGTTCGAGGGTGCGAGGGTACGAGCAGTACTTC. Its protein product is CASSSRVRGYEQYF. The chain combines TRBV6-6 with TRBJ2-7, with D possibly being TRBD2 (5 bases). CDR1 is MNHNY, CDR2 SVGAGI, per germline (reference sequence). This CDR3 spans 14 amino acids. Between the trimmed V and J ends, which lost 4 bases and 4 bases, there was a span of 14 bases.

The chain employs TRBV3-1 and TRBJ2-2; TRBD2 aligns across 11 bases. The CDR3 is 15 amino acids. Trimming cost V 7 bases and J 5 bases; bases outside gene matches: 6. Germline assignment: CDR1 LGHDT and CDR2 YNNKEL (reference sequence). The CDR3, as DNA: TGTGCCAGCACCGGGACTAGCGGTTATACCGGGGAGCTGTTTTTT. It codes for CASTGTSGYTGELFF.

The genes are TRBV4-1 and TRBJ1-2; the D is unclear. The V gene lost 4 bases and the J gene lost 2 bases, with 14 bases spanning the gap. CDR1 MGHRA and CDR2 YSYEKL come from the germline V gene. The CDR3 is 15 amino acids. Here the CDR3 reads CASSRTVPPNYGYTF. DNA of the CDR3: TGCGCCAGCAGCCGGACGGTACCACCCAACTATGGCTACACCTTC.

The V gene is TRBV27, the J gene TRBJ2-7; a possible D gene is TRBD1 (8 bases). The CDR3 is 16 amino acids. Germline CDR1 and CDR2: MNHEY and SMNVEV (reference sequence). Deletions cut 3 bases from V and 6 bases from J, with 21 bases between. CDR3 amino acids: CASSFPTGVGRVEQYF. CDR3 coding DNA: TGTGCCAGCAGTTTCCCGACAGGGGTGGGGAGGGTCGAGCAGTACTTC.